The 30 T cell receptor beta chains given below trace back to one sample, sequenced in a study of T cells after yellow fever vaccination. TCRdb independently ran MiXCR on the 5' RACE reads; one entry per CDR3 protein. The sample includes some 100,000 distinct CDR3 sequences, roughly 7.9% seen only once; the top ten take 2.7%. This sample comprised CD4+ T cells sorted from PBMCs, obtained about 41 days after the first yellow fever vaccination. These TCRs come from a man between 18 and 35 years old who received the YFV17D yellow fever vaccine.

This clonotype showed up many times. The rearrangement links TRBV10-3 to TRBJ2-2; tentative D call: TRBD1 (7 bases). CDR3 length: 15 amino acids. Germline V lookup: CDR1 ENHRY, CDR2 SYGVKD. V was shortened by 8 bases and J by 4 bases, with 17 bases between the two germline ends. Here the CDR3 reads CAIAGQTSITGELFF. DNA for the CDR3: TGTGCCATCGCGGGACAGACCTCGATCACCGGGGAGCTGTTTTTT.

This clonotype was detected many times. The rearrangement links TRBV4-2 to TRBJ1-5; D unresolved. CDR1 and CDR2 from the germline V gene are LGHNA and YNFKEQ. Trimming pared 5 bases from V and 4 bases from J, leaving 15 bases between. The CDR3 is 15 residues long. CDR3 region: CASSWEAGSNQPQHF. The CDR3 DNA is TGTGCCAGCAGCTGGGAGGCGGGGAGTAATCAGCCCCAGCATTTT.

This clonotype occurred many times. This sequence joins TRBV5-1 and TRBJ2-3; tentative D call: TRBD2 (6 bases). Germline CDR1 reads SGHRS; CDR2 reads YFSETQ. The CDR3 covers 16 residues. The V and J ends lost 3 bases and 3 bases respectively, with 17 bases between them. This CDR3 is CASSWTGGGGTDTQYF. The CDR3 nucleotides are TGCGCCAGCAGCTGGACTGGGGGAGGTGGGACAGATACGCAGTATTTT. Looking up the rest from reference TRBV5-1 and TRBJ2-3 gives the full variable domain: KAGVTQTPRYLIKTRGQQVTLSCSPISGHRSVSWYQQTPGQGLQFLFEYFSETQRNKGNFPGRFSGRQFSNSRSEMNVSTLELGDSALYLCASSWTGGGGTDTQYFGPGTRLTVL.

This clonotype has a count of ten or more. The chain recombines TRBV12-3 or TRBV12-4 with TRBJ2-2; D is perhaps TRBD1 (5 bases). CDR3 size: 12 residues. The V gene lost 6 bases and the J gene lost 7 bases, with 9 bases spanning the gap. CDR3 in DNA: TGTGCCAGCAGCCAAGACAGCGGGGAGCTGTTTTTT. It encodes CASSQDSGELFF.

The chain has TRBV3-1 and TRBJ2-5; TRBD2 matches at 13 bases. Unmatched junction bases numbered 9, after V lost 7 bases and J lost 7 bases. The CDR3 loop spans 15 amino acids. The germline gives CDR1 LGHDT, CDR2 YNNKEL (reference sequence). CDR3 DNA sequence: TGTGCCAGCAAACTAGCGGGGGGGCCGGAGGGGACCCAGTACTTC. Protein product: CASKLAGGPEGTQYF.

As to this clonotype: This may arise from a read error, as a much more abundant clone is one base away. The chain has TRBV7-2 and TRBJ1-2; TRBD1 agrees at 9 bases. Germline lookup yields CDR1 SGHTA and CDR2 FQGNSA. Unmatched junction bases numbered 13, after V lost 3 bases and J lost 8 bases. This CDR3 is 16 amino acids long. For the CDR3, the DNA is TGTGCCAGCAGCTTCACTTACCATGGACAGGGGAACGGCTACACCTTC. This encodes CASSFTYHGQGNGYTF.

This clonotype has a count of ten or more. CDR3 residues: CSALHIGGSAEAFF. Written as DNA, the CDR3 is TGCAGTGCCCTCCACATCGGAGGCTCTGCTGAAGCTTTCTTT. The rearrangement links TRBV20-1 to TRBJ1-1, with D unclear. CDR1 DFQATT and CDR2 SNEGSKA come from the germline V gene (reference sequence). The CDR3 runs to 14 residues. V dropped 6 bases and J dropped 6 bases, with 20 bases sitting between them.

Ten or more counts support this clonotype. This chain connects TRBV4-3 to TRBJ2-7, with D unresolved. Germline values: CDR1 LGHNA, CDR2 YSLEER. CDR3 size: 13 residues. Trimming took 0 bases from V and 4 from J, leaving 7 bases between them. The CDR3 region has the DNA TGCGCCAGCAGCCAAGATTTGAGTTACGAGCAGTACTTC. This gives the protein CASSQDLSYEQYF.

In its sample, this clonotype was seen many times. This sequence joins TRBV12-3 or TRBV12-4 and TRBJ2-4; 9 nucleotides agree with TRBD2. V dropped 5 bases and J dropped 6; count of bases not matched to a gene: 5. The CDR3 extends over 14 amino acids. The CDR3 bases are TGTGCCAGCAGTCAGCGGGGGGCCGCAAACATTCAGTACTTC. Translation gives CASSQRGAANIQYF.

The genes are TRBV4-3 and TRBJ2-1; D possibly corresponds to TRBD2 (5 bases). Germline V lookup: CDR1 LGHNA, CDR2 YSLEER. With 0 bases removed from V and 9 bases from J, the gap between germline ends came to 9 bases. The CDR3 covers 13 residues. The CDR3, as DNA: TGCGCCAGCAGCCAAGAGAGGGTGACTGAGCAGTTCTTC. It is translated as CASSQERVTEQFF.

This clonotype was picked up many times. V and J are TRBV21-1 and TRBJ1-2; the listed D gene, TRBD1, was not tested against the DNA. TRBV21-1 is given as a pseudogene. The CDR3 is made up of 18 amino acids. As DNA, the CDR3 is TGTGCCAGCAGCAAAGCGCGGGGCCCCCGAGGTTGTAACTATGGCTACACCTTC. This codes for CASSKARGPRGCNYGYTF.

In regard to this clonotype: A much larger clonotype is one base distant, so this may be a read error. The gene calls are TRBV20-1 and TRBJ1-2; D unresolved. CDR1 is DFQATT and CDR2 is SNEGSKA in the germline V gene (reference sequence). Trimming removed 0 bases from V and 9 bases from J, with 17 bases in between. The CDR3 consists of 14 residues. The chain's CDR3 is CSARDFGTRFRYTF. The CDR3 nucleotides read TGCAGTGCTAGAGATTTTGGCACTCGCTTTCGCTACACCTTC.

This clonotype was seen at least ten times. V usage is TRBV7-2 and J usage is TRBJ1-3; the D is unclear. The CDR3 loop spans 15 amino acids. CDR1 SGHTA and CDR2 FQGNSA come from the germline V gene. V was clipped by 7 bases and J by 0 bases, with 13 bases between them. The CDR3 sequence is CASTLGPISGNTIYF. CDR3 DNA: TGTGCCAGCACCCTAGGGCCCATCTCTGGAAACACCATATATTTT.

This clonotype has at least ten counts. The chain couples TRBV3-1 to TRBJ2-1; no firm D call. The CDR3 runs to 17 residues. Germline V CDR1 and CDR2: LGHDT, YNNKEL (reference sequence). The germline V and J ends were trimmed by 0 bases and 0 bases, with 12 bases remaining between them. The CDR3: CASSQDLRVSSYNEQFF. Written as DNA, the CDR3 is TGTGCCAGCAGCCAAGATTTACGGGTAAGCTCCTACAATGAGCAGTTCTTC.

This clonotype was counted at least ten times. The chain recombines TRBV2 with TRBJ1-3; 7 nucleotides line up with TRBD1. Trimming at V came to 9 bases and at J to 2 bases, leaving 4 bases not matched to a gene. Per germline, CDR1 SNHLY and CDR2 FYNNEI. The CDR3 has 13 amino acids. The CDR3 DNA reads TGTGCCAGTAACGGACAGGCTGGAAACACCATATATTTT. It specifies CASNGQAGNTIYF.

This clonotype was found many times. V and J are TRBV12-3 or TRBV12-4 and TRBJ1-1; D might be TRBD1 (5 bases). The CDR3 is made up of 16 amino acids. V lost 6 bases and J 0 bases, leaving 17 bases between the germline ends. CDR3 amino acids: CASSPRWGTLNTEAFF. Written as DNA, the CDR3 is TGTGCCAGCAGCCCAAGGTGGGGCACCCTGAACACTGAAGCTTTCTTT.

This clonotype was found a few times. The rearrangement joins TRBV18 to TRBJ2-5; 12 positions match TRBD2. Germline CDR1 reads KGHSH; CDR2 reads LQKENI. The CDR3 is 17 residues long. Losses at the gene ends were 5 bases for V and 3 bases for J; bases not matched to a gene: 10. CDR3: CASSRGTSGSSEETQYF. The DNA for the CDR3 is TGTGCCAGCTCAAGGGGGACTAGCGGGTCCTCAGAAGAGACCCAGTACTTC.

This clonotype was picked up many times. The chain carries TRBV5-1 and TRBJ2-7; D might be TRBD2 (7 bases). The CDR3 length is 14 residues. Germline CDR1 reads SGHRS; CDR2 reads YFSETQ. V lost 0 bases and J 7 bases, leaving 14 bases between the germline ends. The CDR3 DNA sequence: TGCGCCAGCAGCTTGGGCGGGGGCGCGGGTGAGCAGTACTTC. It is translated as CASSLGGGAGEQYF.

This clonotype was seen a few times. The gene calls are TRBV28 and TRBJ2-3; 10 bases fit TRBD2. The V gene's germline CDR1 is MDHEN and CDR2 SYDVKM. V lost 5 bases and J lost 0; bases outside the gene matches: 5. CDR3 size: 16 residues. Here the CDR3 reads CASSSSGGTSTDTQYF. CDR3 coding DNA: TGTGCCAGCAGTAGTAGCGGGGGGACCAGCACAGATACGCAGTATTTT.

Only a few counts were recorded for this clonotype. The gene calls are TRBV7-2 and TRBJ1-4, with 8 nucleotides matching TRBD1. Germline-derived CDR1 and CDR2 are SGHTA and FQGNSA. Trimming took 5 bases from V and 8 from J; bases not matched to a gene: 7. CDR3 size: 14 residues. CDR3 region: CASSQDRGREKLFF. DNA for the CDR3: TGTGCCAGCAGCCAAGACAGGGGAAGGGAAAAACTGTTTTTT.

In this sample, this clonotype turned up a few times. The rearrangement joins TRBV5-8 to TRBJ2-3, with D possibly being TRBD1 (6 bases). Germline V gene lookup returns CDR1 SGHTS and CDR2 YDEGEE. The CDR3 sequence is 13 residues long. The ends were cut back, 3 bases at V and 9 bases at J, with 14 bases in the middle. CDR3 residues: CASSSLRQGTQYF. DNA for the CDR3: TGTGCCAGCAGCTCCCTCAGGCAGGGGACGCAGTATTTT.

This clonotype came up many times. The V call is TRBV6-2 or TRBV6-3, the J call TRBJ2-2; D remains ambiguous. Germline CDR1 and CDR2: MNHEY and SVGEGT. Between the trimmed V and J ends, which lost 6 bases and 2 bases, there was a span of 16 bases. This CDR3 has 16 residues. DNA of the CDR3: TGTGCCAGCAGGCCGGGTAGGGCTGGTAACACCGGGGAGCTGTTTTTT. Residues: CASRPGRAGNTGELFF.

This clonotype was seen more than once but under ten times. This chain connects TRBV7-9 to TRBJ2-1; 9 bases match TRBD2. The V and J ends lost 5 bases and 0 bases, in that order; junction bases with no gene match: 2. The CDR3 is made up of 15 amino acids. Germline CDR1 and CDR2: SEHNR and FQNEAQ (reference sequence). CDR3 sequence: CASSRGRGSYNEQFF. The CDR3 DNA is TGTGCCAGCAGCCGCGGGAGGGGCTCCTACAATGAGCAGTTCTTC.

This clonotype was seen many times. The chain joins TRBV7-2 to TRBJ2-3; 7 bases fit TRBD2. Trimming at V came to 3 bases and at J to 6 bases, leaving 9 bases not matched to a gene. The CDR3 contains 15 residues. Germline assignment: CDR1 SGHTA and CDR2 FQGNSA. CDR3 residues: CASSFGGGRSDTQYF. The CDR3, as DNA: TGTGCCAGCAGCTTCGGCGGGGGTAGGTCGGATACGCAGTATTTT.

This clonotype has at least ten counts. V gene TRBV20-1 combines with J gene TRBJ1-1; D uncertain. Germline V gives CDR1 DFQATT, CDR2 SNEGSKA (reference sequence). The V and J ends lost 5 bases and 6 bases respectively, with 16 bases between them. The CDR3 is 13 residues long. CDR3 nucleotides: TGCAGTGCTCTCCCTGGCGGGTACCCTGAAGCTTTCTTT. It codes for CSALPGGYPEAFF.

This clonotype has more than one count but fewer than ten. The rearrangement links TRBV14 to TRBJ2-2; the D is unclear. The length of the CDR3 is 15 residues. Trimming shortened V by 1 base and J by 3 bases, and 9 bases separated the two germline ends. Germline V lookup: CDR1 SGHDN, CDR2 FVKESK. The CDR3 nucleotides read TGTGCCAGCAGCCAAGGGATTTCGGACACCGGGGAGCTGTTTTTT. Residues: CASSQGISDTGELFF.

This clonotype has a count of ten or more. The chain is built from TRBV6-2 or TRBV6-3 and TRBJ2-3; 10 nucleotides match TRBD1. J gave up 3 bases and V 4 bases, and 10 bases lay outside the gene matches. This CDR3 has 17 amino acids. Germline CDR1 and CDR2: MNHEY and SVGEGT. CDR3 amino acids: CASSSRDRGRETDTQYF. The CDR3 nucleotides read TGTGCCAGCAGTTCCCGGGACAGGGGAAGAGAAACAGATACGCAGTATTTT.

The chain links TRBV11-1 to TRBJ1-6, with no clear D. The germline CDR1 and CDR2 sequences are SGHAT and FQDESV (reference sequence). Trimming took off 3 bases at V and 0 bases at J, with 15 bases between the two ends. CDR3 length equals 18 residues. CDR3 loop: CASSFFPSATSYNSPLHF. As DNA, the CDR3 is TGTGCCAGCAGCTTCTTTCCGTCCGCCACCTCCTATAATTCACCCCTCCACTTT.

The CDR3 bases are TGCAGTGCTCCCCCGACTAGATATACAGATACGCAGTATTTT. Encoded protein: CSAPPTRYTDTQYF. The rearrangement joins TRBV20-1 to TRBJ2-3; possible D gene TRBD2, 6 bases. Trimming pared 5 bases from V and 3 bases from J, leaving 15 bases between. The germline V gene has CDR1 DFQATT and CDR2 SNEGSKA (reference sequence). This CDR3 is 14 amino acids long.

There are many counts of this clonotype. This chain connects TRBV5-6 to TRBJ2-7; the D gene could be TRBD1 or TRBD2 (5 bases each). The CDR3 totals 15 residues. Per germline, CDR1 SGHDT and CDR2 YYEEEE. Trimming cost V 4 bases and J 2 bases, with 16 bases left between them. The CDR3, as DNA: TGTGCCAGCAGCCGGGACCCAGATGGAGCCTACGAGCAGTACTTC. It is translated as CASSRDPDGAYEQYF.